This entry is about one T cell receptor beta chain. The study sequenced TCR beta in blood CD8+ and CD4+ T cells. Those who served as multiple sclerosis controls were treatment-naive patients with stable or active relapsing-remitting disease. Negative isolation was used for CD8+ and CD4+ T cells, and FACS enrichment was applied to TEMRA cells. Germline V gene lookup returns CDR1 LNHNV and CDR2 YYDKDF (reference sequence). The length of the CDR3 is 15 residues. Trimming pared 3 bases from V and 1 base from J, leaving 12 bases between. An input of roughly 0.5 to 1 ug of RNA was subjected to reverse transcription using random hexamers. The TCR beta CDR3 was amplified by immunoSEQ multiplex PCR across 54 Vbeta, 13 Jbeta. TCRdb ran MiXCR on the immunoSEQ multiplex PCR reads and lists one entry per CDR3 protein. Here the sample spans 250,000 to 300,000 distinct CDR3 sequences, approximately 84% being singletons.

These data are taken from a study of CD8 T cells in Susac syndrome. The receptor was derived from a human donor with multiple sclerosis. The chain links TRBV15 to TRBJ2-5, with D maybe TRBD2 (5 bases). Sequencing used CD8+ T cells from PBMCs. The chain's CDR3 is CATSSEAELQETQYF. CDR3 in DNA: TGTGCCACCAGCAGCGAAGCGGAACTCCAAGAGACCCAGTACTTC.